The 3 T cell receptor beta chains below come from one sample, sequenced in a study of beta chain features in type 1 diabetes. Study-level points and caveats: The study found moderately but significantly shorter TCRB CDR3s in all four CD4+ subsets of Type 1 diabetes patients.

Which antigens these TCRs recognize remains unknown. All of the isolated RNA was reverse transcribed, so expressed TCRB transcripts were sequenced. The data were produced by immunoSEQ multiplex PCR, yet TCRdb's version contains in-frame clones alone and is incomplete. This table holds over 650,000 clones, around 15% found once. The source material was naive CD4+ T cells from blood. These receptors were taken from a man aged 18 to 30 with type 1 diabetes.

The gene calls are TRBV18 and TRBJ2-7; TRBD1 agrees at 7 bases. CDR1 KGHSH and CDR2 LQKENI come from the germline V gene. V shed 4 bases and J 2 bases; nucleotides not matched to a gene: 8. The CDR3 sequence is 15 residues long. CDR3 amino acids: CASSRQGIAAYEQYF. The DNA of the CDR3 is TGTGCCAGCTCACGACAGGGAATCGCTGCCTACGAGCAGTACTTC.

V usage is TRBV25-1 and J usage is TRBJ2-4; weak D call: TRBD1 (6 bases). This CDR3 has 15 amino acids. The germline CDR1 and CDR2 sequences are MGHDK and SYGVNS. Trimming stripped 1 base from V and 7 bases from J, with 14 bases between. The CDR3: CASSESNRAQNIQYF. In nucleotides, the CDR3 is TGTGCCAGCAGTGAATCAAACAGGGCACAGAACATTCAGTACTTC. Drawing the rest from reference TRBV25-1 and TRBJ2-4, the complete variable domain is EADIYQTPRYLVIGTGKKITLECSQTMGHDKMYWYQQDPGMELHLIHYSYGVNSTEKGDLSSESTVSRIRTEHFPLTLESARPSHTSQYLCASSESNRAQNIQYFGAGTRLSVL.

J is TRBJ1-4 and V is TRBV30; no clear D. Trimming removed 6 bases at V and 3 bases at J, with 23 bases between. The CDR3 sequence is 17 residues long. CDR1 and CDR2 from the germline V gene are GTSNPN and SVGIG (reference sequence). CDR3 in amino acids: CACPGRRSLSSNEKLFF. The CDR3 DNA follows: TGTGCCTGCCCCGGCAGGAGGTCCCTATCTTCTAATGAAAAACTGTTTTTT.